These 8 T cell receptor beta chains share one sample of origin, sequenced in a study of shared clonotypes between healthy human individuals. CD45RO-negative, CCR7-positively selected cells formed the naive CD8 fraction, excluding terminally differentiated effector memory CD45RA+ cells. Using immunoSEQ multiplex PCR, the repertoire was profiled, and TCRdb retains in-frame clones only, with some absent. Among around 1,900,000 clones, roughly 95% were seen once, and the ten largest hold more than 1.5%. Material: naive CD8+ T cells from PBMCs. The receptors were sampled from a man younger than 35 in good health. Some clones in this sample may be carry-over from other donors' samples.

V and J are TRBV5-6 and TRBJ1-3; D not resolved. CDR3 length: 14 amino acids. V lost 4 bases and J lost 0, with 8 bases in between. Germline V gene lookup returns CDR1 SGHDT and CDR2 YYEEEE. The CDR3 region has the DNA TGTGCCAGCAGCACCAGGAGCTCTGGAAACACCATATATTTT. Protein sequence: CASSTRSSGNTIYF.

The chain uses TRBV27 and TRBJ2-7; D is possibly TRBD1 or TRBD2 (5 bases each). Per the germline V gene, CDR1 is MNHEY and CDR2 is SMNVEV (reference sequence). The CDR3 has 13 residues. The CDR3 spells CGGPPKTAYEQYF. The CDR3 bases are TGTGGGGGACCCCCCAAGACGGCCTACGAGCAGTACTTC.

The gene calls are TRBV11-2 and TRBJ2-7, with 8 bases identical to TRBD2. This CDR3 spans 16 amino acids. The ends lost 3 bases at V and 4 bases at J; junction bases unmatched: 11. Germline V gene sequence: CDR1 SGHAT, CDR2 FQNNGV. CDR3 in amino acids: CASSFPGTRGVYEQYF. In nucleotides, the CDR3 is TGTGCCAGCAGCTTCCCCGGGACTAGAGGGGTATACGAGCAGTACTTC.

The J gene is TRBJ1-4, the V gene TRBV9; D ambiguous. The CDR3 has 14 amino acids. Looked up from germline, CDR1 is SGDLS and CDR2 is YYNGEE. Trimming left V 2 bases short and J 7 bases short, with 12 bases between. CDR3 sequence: CASSVSLRAEKLFF. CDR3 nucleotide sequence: TGTGCCAGCAGCGTTTCGTTGAGGGCTGAAAAACTGTTTTTT.

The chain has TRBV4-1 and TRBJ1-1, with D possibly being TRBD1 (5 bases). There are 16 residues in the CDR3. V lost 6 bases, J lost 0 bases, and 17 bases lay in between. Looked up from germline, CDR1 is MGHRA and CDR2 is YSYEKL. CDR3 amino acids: CASRNRDSIMNTEAFF. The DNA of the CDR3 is TGCGCCAGCAGAAACCGGGACTCCATAATGAACACTGAAGCTTTCTTT.

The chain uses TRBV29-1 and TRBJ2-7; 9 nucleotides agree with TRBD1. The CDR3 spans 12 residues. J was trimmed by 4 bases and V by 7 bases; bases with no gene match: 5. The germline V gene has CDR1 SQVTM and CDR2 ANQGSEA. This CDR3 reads CSGVGTGYEQYF. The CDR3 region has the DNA TGCAGCGGGGTCGGGACAGGGTACGAGCAGTACTTC.

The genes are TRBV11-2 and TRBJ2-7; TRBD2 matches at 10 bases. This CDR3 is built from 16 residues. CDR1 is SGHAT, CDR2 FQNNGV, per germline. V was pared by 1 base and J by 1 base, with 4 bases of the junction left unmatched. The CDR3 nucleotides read TGTGCCAGCAGCTTAGTACTAGCGGGGCGATCCTACGAGCAGTACTTC. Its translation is CASSLVLAGRSYEQYF.

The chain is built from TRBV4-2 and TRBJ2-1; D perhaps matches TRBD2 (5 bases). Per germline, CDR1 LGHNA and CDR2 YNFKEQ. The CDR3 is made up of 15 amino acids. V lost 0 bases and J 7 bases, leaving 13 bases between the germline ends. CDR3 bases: TGTGCCAGCAGCCAAGATAGACTAAGTGGGAATGAGCAGTTCTTC. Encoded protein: CASSQDRLSGNEQFF.